The entry that follows covers one T cell receptor (beta chain) sequence. This specimen comes from a study of beta chain features in type 1 diabetes. V gave up 4 bases and J gave up 7 bases, with 8 bases separating them. Germline V gene sequence: CDR1 ENHRY, CDR2 SYGVKD. The CDR3 is 12 residues long. All of the isolated RNA was reverse transcribed, so expressed TCRB transcripts were sequenced. The method was immunoSEQ multiplex PCR; TCRdb's version includes in-frame clones alone and lacks a portion of them. The sample has 200,000 to 250,000 clones; around 14% are singletons. This chain uses TRBV10-3 with TRBJ2-1; D gene uncertain. Sequencing was performed on naive CD4+ T cells from blood. The sequence came from a woman aged 40 to 55 in good health. The CDR3 sequence: CAISASKNEQFF. The CDR3 region has the DNA TGTGCCATCAGTGCCTCTAAGAATGAGCAGTTCTTC.